This T cell receptor (beta chain) was observed in a study of cytomegalovirus exposure and HLA in healthy donors. Study-level results: Researchers catalogued approximately 170 TCR beta chains as cytomegalovirus-associated. Diagnosis of cytomegalovirus status made by the classifier reportedly showed high specificity and sensitivity.

PCR primers comprised 60 Vbeta and 13 Jbeta primers. Clones were read by immunoSEQ multiplex PCR, and TCRdb kept only the in-frame ones, dropping some. There are 150,000 to 200,000 clones in the sample; 78% occur only once, and about 12% lies in the top ten. This CDR3 contains 14 residues. V was trimmed by 4 bases and J by 2 bases, leaving 12 bases between them. Germline lookup yields CDR1 SGHRS and CDR2 YFSETQ. A remark on this clone: Its specificity is unknown.

This receptor was taken from a woman aged 50 to 60 in good health and CMV-seropositive. Sequencing was carried out using PBMCs. The genes are TRBV5-1 and TRBJ2-5; possibly TRBD2 for D (6 bases). CDR3 sequence: CASSQGDWQETQYF. The CDR3 region has the DNA TGCGCCAGCAGCCAAGGGGACTGGCAAGAGACCCAGTACTTC.